This T cell receptor (beta chain) originates from a study of cytomegalovirus exposure and HLA in healthy donors (dated by TCRdb to about 2017). For the study in its entirety: An earlier analysis of some 600 of the donors reported under 300 Gb of sequence data and 95 million to 120 million unique TCR beta sequences obtained from about 170 million T cells. About five DR-DQ haplotypes were treated as single units for association and clustering because of strong linkage in the cohort. Besides the first cohort of around 670 subjects, a separate validation cohort made up of 120 or so different subjects was used. The later analysis used no new phenotypic data to find candidate immune exposures, relying instead on TCR beta sequences and their occurrence across donors. To decide whether each TCR beta V gene segment behaved as functional or pseudogenic, an earlier analysis of approximately 600 of the donors relied on high-throughput TCR beta sequencing. The study profiled the T cell repertoires of under 850 subjects by immunosequencing and related them to cytomegalovirus serostatus. Donor age, sex, ethnicity and CMV serostatus were compiled together with the repertoire data. A later genetic analysis took genome-wide SNP genotypes for about 65% of the 666 donors and used that subset as a discovery cohort. The genetic ancestry cluster associated with self-reported Caucasian donors included around four fifths of the 398 genotyped donors. To predict cytomegalovirus infection status, the study combined high-throughput TCR immunosequencing, statistical association of individual TCRs with disease status, and machine learning. The study was designed to test whether signatures of past pathogen exposure could be identified by cataloging public T cell receptors. Among around 400 genotyped donors of the cohort, an average of about 240,000 unique TCR beta nucleotide sequences were sequenced per donor, around 20% of them non-productive. Typing coverage varied by locus: roughly 629-640 donors for A, B, C, DRB1 and DQB1; 500 to 550 for DQA1; about 590 for DPA1; roughly 450 for DPB1. An early release covering 500 to 750 HLA-typed donors comprised approximately 290 gigabases of sequencing data and about 90 million unique TCR sequences. To study patterns of TCR occurrence, a later analysis re-analyzed previously published TCR beta repertoires from around 670 donors and added high-resolution HLA genotyping. All discovery cohort repertoires had been generated using a single sequencing platform. Both class I and class II loci were covered by HLA typing, at four-digit resolution. Here is what the overall study found, with its caveats: A further reported finding was that TCR beta sequences accurately predicted the HLA-A and HLA-B alleles for most subjects in the first cohort. In a later analysis, the rate of TCR association differed among HLA loci, with DRB1 alleles having the most associated TCRs and HLA-C alleles having the fewest. A cluster of highly shared sequence variants was judged likely to represent a technical artifact of the sequencing pipeline. A total of 164 TCR beta chains were listed by the study as associated with cytomegalovirus. Some IMGT-functional V segments, including TRBV6-2 and TRBV6-3, could not be distinguished by the 87-base-pair reads and were therefore excluded. Compared with the roughly 700-donor mean, donors in an Asian-associated ancestry cluster had fewer N-insertions in productive TCRs, according to a later genetic analysis. In an earlier analysis of approximately 590 of the donors, most TCR beta V segments were observed in productive rearrangements about 87% or about 30% of the time, broadly matching IMGT annotations. Assigning TCR associations to individual alleles was difficult when HLA alleles, especially DR and DQ, strongly co-occurred. Sequencing depth was assumed to be roughly uniform across donors in the presence/absence analyses, though that assumption may not hold. Immune exposure information for the cohort was limited to CMV serostatus. Because counts were too low, more than 15 rarely observed V segments, including chromosome 9 orphons, were left out of the earlier analysis of several hundred of the donors. The authors suggested that the approach could potentially be generalized to other disease states and immunological phenotypes. In a later analysis, HLA-associated TCR beta chains showed more clonal expansion and lower generation probabilities than non-associated chains that were equally common. Correlated functional status among segregating V segments might reflect linkage disequilibrium, but an unknown experimental factor could not be ruled out. In vitro tests confirmed that a few of the cytomegalovirus-associated TCR beta chains recognize cytomegalovirus antigens. A later analysis reported that several top co-occurrence clusters appeared linked to parvovirus B19, influenza, CMV and Epstein-Barr virus. Cytomegalovirus status was reported to be diagnosed by the classifier with high specificity and sensitivity in both the original and validation cohorts. In a later analysis, most CMV-associated TCR beta chains were found to appear HLA-restricted, with HLA associations seemingly driven largely by CMV exposure. A later genetic analysis associated a missense DCLRE1C variant with V-gene and J-gene trimming of TCR beta chains, and an independent cohort replicated the association. Specific HLA alleles were associated with over 15,000 TCR beta sequences at a false discovery rate of 0.05 in a later analysis. Across donors, most TCR sequences were observed very rarely, whereas some public TCRs were present in many individuals. Because some donors lacked HLA typing at each locus, the association tests relied only on the typed subset. Only TCR beta chains were sequenced in this cohort, and the absence of alpha or paired-chain data limited detectable features.

From V the trimming removes 9 bases and from J it removes 4 bases, while the gene matches leave 6 bases of the junction unaccounted for. The CDR3, from cysteine to phenylalanine, totals 13 residues. The kept DNA is CDR3 alone, 39 bases in frame from the first base. As encoded in the germline V gene (reference sequence), CDR1 is SEHNR while CDR2 is FQNEAQ. With respect to this clone: What this receptor recognizes is not known. Nothing much larger sits one base from this clone, and base qualities are not available.

Libraries were prepared through the immunoSEQ multiplex PCR assay. A mixture of 60 forward primers for TCR Vbeta segments and 13 reverse primers for TCR Jbeta segments was used in the multiplex PCR. A multiplex PCR assay on genomic DNA amplified the CDR3 region of rearranged TCR beta genes. On the Illumina HiSeq System, the amplified TCR beta libraries were sequenced as 87-base-pair reads. As for how the authors treated the data: In a later analysis, 77 million or so unique TCR beta chains were counted across the approximately 670 repertoires, and about 10 million of these chains were shared by at least two donors. Raw reads were error-corrected and collapsed into unique sequences by a nearest-neighbor algorithm in which closely related sequences were merged to remove PCR and sequencing errors. CDR3 sequences were aligned to IMGT reference sequences to assign V, D and J gene segments. For a sequence to be retained, a match of at least six nucleotides to both a V gene segment and a J gene segment was required. Rearrangements were called productive when the CDR3 lacked stop codons and stayed in frame with V and J; all others were non-productive. Following IMGT convention, CDR3 was defined as the stretch from the second conserved V-encoded cysteine to the conserved J-encoded phenylalanine. Sequences without an unambiguous match to a single V gene segment were excluded from the earlier analysis of 450 to 750 of the donors. An earlier analysis of 550 to 650 of the donors classified V segments as functional when productive rearrangements were above 56.7% and as segregating when the standard deviation between donors was above 5%. A statistical classification framework was built to diagnose cytomegalovirus status from the catalog of TCR beta chain sequences. V and J gene assignment, in a later analysis, came from comparing TCR nucleotide sequences with IMGT/GENE-DB human TR gene sequences. The TCRdist pipeline was used in a later analysis to assign CDR3 sequences and most-parsimonious VDJ recombination scenarios. In a later analysis, each TCR beta chain was defined by its CDR3 amino acid sequence together with its V-gene family, and reads without a unique V-gene family were excluded. To address suspected cross-contamination and a sequencing artifact, a later analysis removed 550 to 750 highly shared, low-generation-probability nucleotide sequences. In a later analysis, a clonal expansion index was calculated for each public chain from normalized within-repertoire ranks of inferred template counts. Generation probabilities in a later analysis came from a VDJ recombination model fitted to out-of-frame rearrangements, and those results were checked against IGoR. Hypergeometric tests were used in a later analysis to score TCR-TCR, TCR-HLA and TCR-CMV co-occurrence, with a repertoire-size bias correction applied to the TCR pairs. In a later analysis, false discovery rates were estimated by permuting HLA or CMV assignments 20 times. A later analysis grouped co-occurring TCRs with DBSCAN, adding TCRdist sequence similarity when clustering within HLA-allele-positive subsets. For co-occurrence clustering, repertoires with fewer than 30,000 or more than 120,000 public chains were excluded, along with five or six repertoires with anomalous nucleotide sharing. TCRdb stores this immuneACCESS table with in-frame sequences only. Part of the clones is absent; in the studies checked, under half of the shortfall reflects unresolved V genes, and no reason is known for the rest. The V and J calls and clone size are taken from that table; D and trimming were inferred from the DNA. This sample holds around 150,000 clones; roughly 83% were observed only once. About 1.5% of the sample is held by the ten biggest clonotypes.

The cohort comprised 670 or so healthy bone marrow donors. At the time of sampling, all cohort members were nominally healthy, though unrecorded immune exposures were likely present. The donor tested CMV seronegative and was one of the 352 seronegative cohort members. A peripheral blood sample was provided by each donor, and peripheral blood mononuclear cells were used for TCR beta sequencing. The Qiagen DNeasy Blood Extraction Kit was used to extract genomic DNA from the blood cell samples. This clonotype was obtained from a man aged 35 to 55 in good health and CMV-seronegative. Rearrangement joined TRBV7-9 to TRBJ2-3; 8 bases in the middle match TRBD2. Sequenced material: PBMCs. The DNA sequence is TGTGCCAGACACGGGACTAGTCCAGATACGCAGTATTTT. Translated, it reads CARHGTSPDTQYF.